These T cell receptor beta chains were read from a single sample in a study of cytomegalovirus exposure and HLA in healthy donors. Sequencing was performed with immunoSEQ multiplex PCR; in TCRdb, only in-frame clones are kept and a portion is missing. The sample has roughly 120,000 clones, 80% seen once; the top ten hold 8.8%. What was sequenced was PBMCs. These receptors originate from a female donor in good health and CMV-seropositive. Each CDR3 is given with its conserved first and last residue.

v_call: TRBV7-9
j_call: TRBJ2-2
cdr3_aa: CASSSTGNTGELFF

v_call: TRBV6-5
j_call: TRBJ2-7
cdr3_aa: CASSPNRGHEQYF

v_call: TRBV4-2
j_call: TRBJ1-2
cdr3_aa: CASSPQLDRADGYTF

v_call: TRBV6-5
j_call: TRBJ1-1
cdr3_aa: CASSSAGLDEAFF

v_call: TRBV7-9
j_call: TRBJ1-1
cdr3_aa: CASSPLWGQKNTEAFF

v_call: TRBV5-1
j_call: TRBJ1-1
cdr3_aa: CASQSVNTEAFF

v_call: TRBV6-5
j_call: TRBJ2-3
cdr3_aa: CASSFRTGDKRAYF

v_call: TRBV5-1
j_call: TRBJ2-1
cdr3_aa: CASSTLAGSYNEQFF

v_call: TRBV15
j_call: TRBJ2-1
cdr3_aa: CATRSATYNEQFF

v_call: TRBV30
j_call: TRBJ1-6
cdr3_aa: CAWTTFPGQNSPLHF

v_call: TRBV5-6
j_call: TRBJ2-3
cdr3_aa: CASSHRSGRTDTQYF

v_call: TRBV5-1
j_call: TRBJ2-3
cdr3_aa: CASSWGGASTDTQYF

v_call: TRBV5-1
j_call: TRBJ1-1
cdr3_aa: CASSLTGARGTEAFF

v_call: TRBV19
j_call: TRBJ2-1
cdr3_aa: CASSPGGDNEQFF

v_call: TRBV27
j_call: TRBJ2-1
cdr3_aa: CASSFERGARVNEQFF

v_call: TRBV2
j_call: TRBJ1-2
cdr3_aa: CASRGLLRRGYTF

v_call: TRBV4-2
j_call: TRBJ2-3
cdr3_aa: CASSQNSGGAGTQYF

v_call: TRBV7-8
j_call: TRBJ2-1
cdr3_aa: CASSWLGGGGGIGGNEQFF

v_call: TRBV6-5
j_call: TRBJ1-1
cdr3_aa: CASSYSTTGDTEAFF

v_call: TRBV7-6
j_call: TRBJ2-5
cdr3_aa: CASSFGDQETQYF

v_call: TRBV6-1
j_call: TRBJ1-6
cdr3_aa: CASSTSGEGYSPLHF

v_call: TRBV19
j_call: TRBJ2-1
cdr3_aa: CATVGTGAFNEQFF

v_call: TRBV2
j_call: TRBJ2-7
cdr3_aa: CASRRGLPQPGYF

v_call: TRBV18
j_call: TRBJ1-2
cdr3_aa: CASSPGAGGAYGYTF

v_call: TRBV28
j_call: TRBJ1-2
cdr3_aa: CASLGDPSQLYGYTF

v_call: TRBV28
j_call: TRBJ2-2
cdr3_aa: CASIKGGQSFTGELFF

v_call: TRBV4-2
j_call: TRBJ2-1
cdr3_aa: CASSQASGGDNEQFF

v_call: TRBV6-6
j_call: TRBJ1-3
cdr3_aa: CATLGQLSGNTIYF

v_call: TRBV7-3
j_call: TRBJ2-6
cdr3_aa: CASSSPGQSSGANVLTF

v_call: TRBV5-1
j_call: TRBJ1-3
cdr3_aa: CASSLDGSSGNTIYF

v_call: TRBV18
j_call: TRBJ1-1
cdr3_aa: CASSPQGDDTEAFF